This T cell receptor beta chain was captured in a study of spatial heterogeneity in lung cancer. Every TCR cDNA molecule carried a tag that served as a unique molecular identifier. TCRdb processed the 5' RACE reads anew with MiXCR; each CDR3 protein has one entry. Of approximately 40,000 distinct CDR3 sequences listed, roughly 5.5% are singletons. Time point denoted: sample taken at primary tumor resection. Whole RNA, isolated from tumor, nontumor lung or frozen PBMC, was sequenced without prior sorting. This CDR3 has 17 amino acids. CDR1 is SNHLY, CDR2 FYNNEI, per germline. Trimming removed 2 bases from V and 0 bases from J, with 13 bases in between.

The chain recombines TRBV2 with TRBJ1-4, with D perhaps TRBD1 (5 bases). The sample was PBMCs, taken at surgery. The receptor was isolated from a female donor with early-stage non-small cell lung cancer. The chain's CDR3 is CASSEIDSLSTNEKLFF. CDR3 in DNA: TGTGCCAGCAGTGAAATCGACAGCCTATCAACTAATGAAAAACTGTTTTTT.